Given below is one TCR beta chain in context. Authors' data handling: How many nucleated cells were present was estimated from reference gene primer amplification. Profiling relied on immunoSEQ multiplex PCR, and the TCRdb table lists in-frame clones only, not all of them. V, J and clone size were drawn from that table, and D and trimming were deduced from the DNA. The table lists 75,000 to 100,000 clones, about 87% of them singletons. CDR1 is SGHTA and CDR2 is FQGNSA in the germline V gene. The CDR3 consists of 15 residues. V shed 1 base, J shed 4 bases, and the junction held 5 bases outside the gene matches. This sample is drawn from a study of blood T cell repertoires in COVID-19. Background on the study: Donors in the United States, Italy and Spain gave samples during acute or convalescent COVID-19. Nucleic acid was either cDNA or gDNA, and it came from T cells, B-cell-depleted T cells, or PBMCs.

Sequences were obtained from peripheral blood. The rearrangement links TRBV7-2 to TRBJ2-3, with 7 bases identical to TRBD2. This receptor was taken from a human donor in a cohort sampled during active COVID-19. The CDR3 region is CASSLGGGPPDTQYF. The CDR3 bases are TGTGCCAGCAGCTTAGGCGGGGGTCCCCCAGATACGCAGTATTTT.